One T cell receptor (beta chain) is described in this entry. The CDR3 runs 14 residues. With V trimmed by 6 bases and J by 4 bases, 5 bases remained unmatched. From germline, CDR1 is MNHEY and CDR2 SVGAGI. The data derive from a study of blood T cell repertoires in COVID-19. Across the study: The United States, Italy and Spain supplied acute and convalescent COVID-19 samples. T cells, B-cell-depleted T cells, or PBMCs supplied cDNA or gDNA.

Per the study methods: Nucleated cell number was recorded as an estimate derived from reference gene primer amplification. Here immunoSEQ multiplex PCR was the method, and the copy in TCRdb shows in-frame clones only, minus some. V and J calls and clone size come straight from that table; D and trimming were deduced from the DNA. The table shows about 260,000 clones, with approximately 87% occurring only once. What was sequenced was peripheral blood. This sequence joins TRBV6-5 and TRBJ1-2; 10 nucleotides line up with TRBD1. The clonotype comes from a woman aged 35 to 49 who had recovered from COVID-19. CDR3 bases: TGTGCCAGCAGCCGGGACAGGGGAGCCTATGGCTACACCTTC. It yields the protein CASSRDRGAYGYTF.